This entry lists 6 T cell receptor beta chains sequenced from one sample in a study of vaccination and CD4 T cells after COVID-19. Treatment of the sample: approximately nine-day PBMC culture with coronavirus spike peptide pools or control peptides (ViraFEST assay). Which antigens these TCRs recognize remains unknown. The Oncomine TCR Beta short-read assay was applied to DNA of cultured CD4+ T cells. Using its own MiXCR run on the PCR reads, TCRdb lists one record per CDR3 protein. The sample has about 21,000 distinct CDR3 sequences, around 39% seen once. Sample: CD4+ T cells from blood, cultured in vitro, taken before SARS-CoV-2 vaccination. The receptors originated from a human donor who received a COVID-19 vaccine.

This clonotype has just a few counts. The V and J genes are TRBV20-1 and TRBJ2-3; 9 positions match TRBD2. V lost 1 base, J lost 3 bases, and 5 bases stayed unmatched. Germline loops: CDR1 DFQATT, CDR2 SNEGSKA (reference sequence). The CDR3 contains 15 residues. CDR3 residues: CSARVGGGATDTQYF. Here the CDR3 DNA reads TGCAGTGCTAGAGTCGGCGGGGGGGCGACAGATACGCAGTATTTT.

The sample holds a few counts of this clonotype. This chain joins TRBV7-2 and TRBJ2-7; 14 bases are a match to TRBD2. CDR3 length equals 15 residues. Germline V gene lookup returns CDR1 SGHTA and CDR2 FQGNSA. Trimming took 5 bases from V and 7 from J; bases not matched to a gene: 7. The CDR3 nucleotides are TGTGCCAGCAGCCGAAGACTAGCGGGGGGGGCAGAGCAGTACTTC. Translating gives CASSRRLAGGAEQYF.

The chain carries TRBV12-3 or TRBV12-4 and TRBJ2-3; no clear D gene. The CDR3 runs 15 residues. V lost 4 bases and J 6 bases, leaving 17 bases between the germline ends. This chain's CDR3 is CASSSRPGATDTQYF. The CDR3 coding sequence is TGTGCCAGCAGTTCCCGGCCCGGAGCCACGGATACGCAGTATTTT.

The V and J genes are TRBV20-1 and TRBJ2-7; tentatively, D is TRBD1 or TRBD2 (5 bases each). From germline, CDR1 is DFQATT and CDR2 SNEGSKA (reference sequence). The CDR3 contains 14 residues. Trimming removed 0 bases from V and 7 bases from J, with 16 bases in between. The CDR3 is CSARDRGRPREQYF. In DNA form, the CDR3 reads TGCAGTGCTAGAGATCGGGGCCGGCCCCGGGAGCAGTACTTC.

CDR3 residues: CATSRGDYGYTF. Written as DNA, the CDR3 is TGTGCCACCTCACGAGGGGACTATGGCTACACCTTC. This rearrangement joins TRBV28 to TRBJ1-2, with a weak D call TRBD1 (5 bases). The CDR3 runs to 12 residues. Germline values: CDR1 MDHEN, CDR2 SYDVKM. V gave up 10 bases and J gave up 3 bases, with 12 bases separating them.

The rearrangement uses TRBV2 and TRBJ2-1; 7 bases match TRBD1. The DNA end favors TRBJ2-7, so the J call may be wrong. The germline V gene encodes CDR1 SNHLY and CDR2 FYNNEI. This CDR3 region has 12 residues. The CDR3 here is CASSRGQAKQYF. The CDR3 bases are TGTGCCAGCAGTCGAGGACAGGCCAAGCAGTACTTC.